The 32 T cell receptor beta chains below come from one sample, sequenced in a study of blood T cells in healthy people across ages. A sample-barcoded 5' primer and a J-beta primer mix were used in a second PCR of roughly 7 to 12 cycles. TCRdb re-derived calls from the 5' RACE reads in MiXCR, one entry per CDR3 protein. The table has about 1.7 million distinct CDR3 sequences, roughly 27% seen once. The sample taken for sequencing was blood. The source of these receptors is a woman aged 30 to 39 in good health.

Of note for this clonotype: A much larger clone sits a single nucleotide away, making a read error possible. This chain links TRBV29-1 with TRBJ2-5, with D unclear. The CDR3 has 11 residues. In germline, CDR1 is SQVTM, CDR2 ANQGSEA. CDR3 sequence: CGVTPQETQYF. The DNA for the CDR3 is TGCGGCGTAACACCTCAAGAGACCCAGTACTTC.

The J gene is TRBJ2-7, the V gene TRBV29-1, with unresolved D. The CDR3 has 14 amino acids. V gave up 5 bases and J gave up 9 bases, with 23 bases separating them. Germline-derived CDR1 and CDR2 are SQVTM and ANQGSEA. The chain's CDR3 is CSVSLGRPAVAQYF. The CDR3 bases are TGCAGCGTTTCTTTGGGCAGGCCGGCCGTGGCGCAGTACTTC.

The chain has TRBV12-3 or TRBV12-4 and TRBJ2-1; D call uncertain. The CDR3 extends over 12 amino acids. Trimming took off 8 bases at V and 10 bases at J, with 15 bases between the two ends. The DNA of the CDR3 is TGTGCCAGCCGGTCGACGGCGACCGAGCAGTTCTTC. Protein product: CASRSTATEQFF.

This clonotype came up a few times. The J gene is TRBJ2-6, the V gene TRBV6-5, with D unresolved. Trimming removed 4 bases from V and 4 bases from J, with 23 bases in between. This CDR3 is built from 19 residues. The V gene's germline CDR1 is MNHEY and CDR2 SVGAGI. CDR3 sequence: CASSSTVGRSGLGANVLTF. The CDR3 DNA follows: TGTGCCAGCAGTTCTACCGTCGGCCGATCTGGGCTGGGGGCCAACGTCCTGACTTTC.

This rearrangement joins TRBV18 to TRBJ2-7; 10 nucleotides align to TRBD2. Per the germline V gene, CDR1 is KGHSH and CDR2 is LQKENI. This CDR3 region has 15 residues. V lost 3 bases to trimming and J lost 2 bases; unmatched junction nucleotides: 4. The DNA of the CDR3 is TGTGCCAGCTCACCCGGACTAGCGGCTACCTACGAGCAGTACTTC. Translated: CASSPGLAATYEQYF.

This clonotype was seen a handful of times. The rearrangement links TRBV20-1 to TRBJ2-5; D is ambiguous. V shed 6 bases and J shed 4 bases, with 12 bases lying between them. CDR1 DFQATT and CDR2 SNEGSKA come from the germline V gene (reference sequence). This CDR3 comprises 12 residues. CDR3 sequence (DNA): TGCAGTGCCACTTTTCAGAGAGAGACCCAGTACTTC. Encoded protein: CSATFQRETQYF.

The sample holds a few counts of this clonotype. The chain carries TRBV12-3 or TRBV12-4 and TRBJ1-2; D not certain. V lost 3 bases to trimming and J lost 4 bases, with 12 bases between them. The CDR3 contains 14 residues. The CDR3 sequence is CASSFGGEVYGYTF. The CDR3 nucleotides read TGTGCCAGCAGTTTCGGAGGAGAGGTCTATGGCTACACCTTC.

Concerning this clonotype: A read error may account for a junction end that differs from germline. The CDR3 is CAGSWRVGANVLTF. The CDR3 coding sequence is TGTGCCGGCAGCTGGAGGGTTGGGGCCAACGTCCTGACTTTC. This chain connects TRBV5-6 to TRBJ2-6, with TRBD2 as a possible D gene (6 bases). This CDR3 comprises 14 residues. Germline V gene sequence: CDR1 SGHDT, CDR2 YYEEEE.

This clonotype was seen many times. The chain joins TRBV20-1 to TRBJ2-4, with 9 positions matching TRBD2. The CDR3 totals 15 residues. The germline CDR1 and CDR2 sequences are DFQATT and SNEGSKA (reference sequence). Trimming removed 6 bases from V and 1 base from J; junction bases left unmatched: 7. CDR3 sequence: CSAPGTSWAKNIQYF. DNA of the CDR3: TGCAGTGCCCCTGGGACTAGCTGGGCCAAAAACATTCAGTACTTC.

The sample holds a few counts of this clonotype. The chain is built from TRBV5-1 and TRBJ2-5; 11 bases are shared with TRBD2. Losses at the gene ends were 5 bases for V and 11 bases for J; bases not matched to a gene: 11. This CDR3 contains 14 residues. Germline V gene data show CDR1 as SGHRS and CDR2 as YFSETQ. In DNA, the CDR3 is TGCGCCAGCAGGCCGGGACTAGCGGTTTGGGAGCAGTACTTC. It specifies CASRPGLAVWEQYF. Drawing the rest from reference TRBV5-1 and TRBJ2-5, the complete variable domain is KAGVTQTPRYLIKTRGQQVTLSCSPISGHRSVSWYQQTPGQGLQFLFEYFSETQRNKGNFPGRFSGRQFSNSRSEMNVSTLELGDSALYLCASRPGLAVWEQYFGPGTRLLVL.

This clonotype appeared a few times. J is TRBJ2-1 and V is TRBV5-1; 9 nucleotides match TRBD2. Germline CDR1 and CDR2: SGHRS and YFSETQ. With V trimmed by 0 bases and J by 8 bases, 9 bases remained unmatched. CDR3 length equals 16 residues. The CDR3 DNA reads TGCGCCAGCAGCTTGGCGGGCGGGAGGGCCTCGCATGAGCAGTTCTTC. Translated: CASSLAGGRASHEQFF.

In its sample, this clonotype was seen a few times. The chain combines TRBV27 with TRBJ2-7; D remains unclear. Germline values: CDR1 MNHEY, CDR2 SMNVEV (reference sequence). Trimming left V 3 bases short and J 2 bases short, with 11 bases between. This CDR3 is built from 14 residues. CDR3 bases: TGTGCCAGCAGTTTCTCCGGCCTGACCTACGAGCAGTACTTC. Translated, it gives CASSFSGLTYEQYF.

This clonotype was seen ten or more times. The gene calls are TRBV7-3 and TRBJ2-6; tentatively, D is TRBD1 or TRBD2 (5 bases each). This CDR3 contains 18 residues. V lost 2 bases, J lost 0 bases, and 14 bases lay in between. CDR1 is SGHTA, CDR2 FQGTGA, per germline. CDR3 in DNA: TGTGCCAGCAGCTTATCCTATCGAGGGGCCTCTGGGGCCAACGTCCTGACTTTC. Translation gives CASSLSYRGASGANVLTF.

The chain links TRBV5-5 to TRBJ2-1, with 9 bases matching TRBD1. CDR1 SGHKS and CDR2 YYEKEE come from the germline V gene (reference sequence). This CDR3 region has 14 residues. The V segment lost 5 bases and the J segment 8 bases; nucleotides outside the gene matches: 8. The DNA for the CDR3 is TGTGCCAGCAGAACCGGGACAGGGAACCATGAGCAGTTCTTC. This encodes CASRTGTGNHEQFF.

V is TRBV10-3 and J is TRBJ2-5, with D uncertain. This CDR3 has 13 residues. Germline loops: CDR1 ENHRY, CDR2 SYGVKD. V lost 4 bases and J lost 1, with 7 bases in between. CDR3 protein: CAISGGVQETQYF. The DNA for the CDR3 is TGTGCCATCAGTGGCGGCGTCCAAGAGACCCAGTACTTC.

Comments on this clonotype: This may be a read error: a much more frequent sequence differs by one nucleotide. This rearrangement joins TRBV20-1 to TRBJ2-7, with a possible D match to TRBD1 (6 bases). The CDR3 sequence is 13 residues long. Looked up from germline, CDR1 is DFQATT and CDR2 is SNEGSKA (reference sequence). The DNA for the CDR3 is TGCGGTGCTACCGGGACACAACCCTACGAGCAGTACTTC. It translates to CGATGTQPYEQYF.

This clonotype has more than one count but fewer than ten. This chain links TRBV10-3 with TRBJ2-3; the match to TRBD1 covers 8 bases. The V and J ends lost 6 bases and 2 bases, in that order; junction bases with no gene match: 7. Per germline, CDR1 ENHRY and CDR2 SYGVKD. The CDR3 is 15 residues long. The CDR3: CAIRGTGYYTDTQYF. In DNA, the CDR3 is TGTGCCATCAGGGGGACAGGCTACTACACAGATACGCAGTATTTT.

This clonotype was seen more than once but under ten times. The chain recombines TRBV11-2 with TRBJ2-1; D perhaps matches TRBD2 (5 bases). Germline V gives CDR1 SGHAT, CDR2 FQNNGV. The CDR3 is made up of 13 amino acids. V was shortened by 3 bases and J by 8 bases, with 11 bases between the two germline ends. Here the CDR3 DNA reads TGTGCCAGCAGCTTCGGCATCGGGGATGAGCAGTTCTTC. It translates to CASSFGIGDEQFF.

This clonotype was found a few times. The rearrangement links TRBV10-3 to TRBJ1-5; D is unresolved. The CDR3 loop spans 16 amino acids. Germline CDR1 is ENHRY and CDR2 is SYGVKD. Deletions cut 8 bases from V and 2 bases from J, with 19 bases between. This chain's CDR3 is CAILCQELWGNQPQHF. The DNA for the CDR3 is TGTGCCATCTTATGCCAGGAGCTATGGGGCAATCAGCCCCAGCATTTT.

For this clonotype: Possible read error: a much larger clone is one base away. The chain has TRBV5-1 and TRBJ2-1; D gene ambiguous. Germline V gene sequence: CDR1 SGHRS, CDR2 YFSETQ. The CDR3 consists of 11 residues. CDR3 sequence (DNA): TGCGCCAGCAGCTTCTTGTCTGAGCAGGTCTTC. Translating gives CASSFLSEQVF.

This clonotype has just a few counts. The rearrangement joins TRBV28 to TRBJ1-4; TRBD1 matches 11 bases. In germline, CDR1 is MDHEN, CDR2 SYDVKM. Losses at the gene ends were 8 bases for V and 5 bases for J; bases not matched to a gene: 10. This CDR3 comprises 16 residues. The CDR3 DNA follows: TGTGCCAGCTTCAAAGCGGACAGGGGGCGGAATGAAAAACTGTTTTTT. It yields the protein CASFKADRGRNEKLFF.

The J gene is TRBJ1-2, the V gene TRBV4-3, with 10 bases lining up with TRBD1. The CDR3 runs 15 residues. With V trimmed by 1 base and J by 6 bases, 5 bases remained unmatched. Germline V lookup: CDR1 LGHNA, CDR2 YSLEER. The CDR3 DNA reads TGCGCCAGCAGCCAAGTTCAGGGACAGGGGAATGGCTACACCTTC. Its protein product is CASSQVQGQGNGYTF.

The rearrangement links TRBV4-3 to TRBJ2-1; 7 bases are shared with TRBD1. This CDR3 region has 13 residues. The V and J ends lost 7 bases and 8 bases, in that order; junction bases with no gene match: 8. The V gene's germline CDR1 is LGHNA and CDR2 YSLEER. CDR3 sequence reads: CASKGANRDEQFF. CDR3 nucleotide sequence: TGCGCCAGCAAGGGGGCTAACCGCGATGAGCAGTTCTTC.

This clonotype has a handful of counts. The chain has TRBV5-1 and TRBJ1-2; 9 nucleotides agree with TRBD1. This CDR3 is 13 amino acids long. The ends lost 5 bases at V and 6 bases at J; junction bases unmatched: 5. Germline-derived CDR1 and CDR2 are SGHRS and YFSETQ. The CDR3 DNA reads as TGCGCCAGCAGAGCGGACAGGGGAGATGGCTACACCTTC. Translation: CASRADRGDGYTF.

With regard to this clonotype: One junction end disagrees with the germline gene, perhaps due to a read error. The gene calls are TRBV12-3 or TRBV12-4 and TRBJ2-3, with D unclear. This CDR3 comprises 12 residues. The CDR3 DNA reads TGTGCCAGCAGAATCAGTGGAGATACGGAGTATTTT. This sequence encodes CASRISGDTEYF.

This clonotype was seen only a few times. The J gene is TRBJ1-4, the V gene TRBV28; D gene uncertain. Germline V gene data show CDR1 as MDHEN and CDR2 as SYDVKM. Deletions cut 3 bases from V and 8 bases from J, with 22 bases between. There are 17 residues in the CDR3. This CDR3 is CASSLAQVVWPKEKLFF. The CDR3 region has the DNA TGTGCCAGCAGTTTGGCCCAGGTGGTGTGGCCCAAAGAAAAACTGTTTTTT.

Ten or more counts support this clonotype. This chain links TRBV29-1 with TRBJ2-1; 12 bases are a match to TRBD1. CDR3 length: 16 residues. Per germline, CDR1 SQVTM and CDR2 ANQGSEA. The trim removed 2 bases at V and 5 bases at J, leaving 7 bases unmatched. CDR3 sequence: CSVETQRDRGHNEQFF. The CDR3, as DNA: TGCAGCGTTGAAACTCAGCGGGACAGGGGGCACAATGAGCAGTTCTTC.

This chain joins TRBV10-3 and TRBJ1-6, with no clear D. V dropped 7 bases and J dropped 5 bases, with 12 bases sitting between them. The CDR3 runs to 14 residues. Looked up from germline, CDR1 is ENHRY and CDR2 is SYGVKD. The CDR3 loop reads CAITSEVDNSPLHF. In DNA form, the CDR3 reads TGTGCCATCACCTCTGAGGTGGATAATTCACCCCTCCACTTT.

This CDR3 reads CASNLGVMNTEAFF. The CDR3 DNA reads TGTGCCAGCAATCTCGGGGTCATGAACACTGAAGCTTTCTTT. The rearrangement uses TRBV9 and TRBJ1-1; D is unclear. The CDR3 totals 14 residues. Germline CDR1 reads SGDLS; CDR2 reads YYNGEE. V dropped 6 bases and J dropped 0 bases, with 12 bases sitting between them. The full variable domain, with the rest looked up from reference TRBV9 and TRBJ1-1, is DSGVTQTPKHLITATGQRVTLRCSPRSGDLSVYWYQQSLDQGLQFLIQYYNGEERAKGNILERFSAQQFPDLHSELNLSSLELGDSALYFCASNLGVMNTEAFFGQGTRLTVV.

On this clonotype itself: This may be a read error: a much more frequent sequence differs by one nucleotide. The chain recombines TRBV7-9 with TRBJ2-1; tentatively, D is TRBD2 (5 bases). This CDR3 has 15 residues. Germline-derived CDR1 and CDR2 are SEHNR and FQNEAQ (reference sequence). The CDR3 sequence is CTSSIKANRGVEQFF. The CDR3 nucleotides are TGTACCAGCAGCATAAAAGCCAACCGGGGAGTTGAGCAGTTCTTC.

This sequence joins TRBV27 and TRBJ2-3; D might be TRBD2 (5 bases). This CDR3 comprises 18 residues. CDR1 MNHEY and CDR2 SMNVEV come from the germline V gene (reference sequence). V lost 5 bases and J lost 0, with 21 bases in between. In DNA form, the CDR3 reads TGTGCCAGCAGTCTATTCGGAGCGGCCGCCACTAGCACAGATACGCAGTATTTT. The encoded protein is CASSLFGAAATSTDTQYF.

This clonotype was detected once. The rearrangement uses TRBV11-3 and TRBJ2-5; D may be TRBD1 (6 bases). Germline CDR1 is SGHNT and CDR2 is YENEEA. V gave up 5 bases and J gave up 11 bases, with 15 bases separating them. CDR3 length equals 12 residues. The CDR3 reads CASSTTGFEQYF. The CDR3 region has the DNA TGTGCCAGCAGCACGACAGGCTTTGAGCAGTACTTC.